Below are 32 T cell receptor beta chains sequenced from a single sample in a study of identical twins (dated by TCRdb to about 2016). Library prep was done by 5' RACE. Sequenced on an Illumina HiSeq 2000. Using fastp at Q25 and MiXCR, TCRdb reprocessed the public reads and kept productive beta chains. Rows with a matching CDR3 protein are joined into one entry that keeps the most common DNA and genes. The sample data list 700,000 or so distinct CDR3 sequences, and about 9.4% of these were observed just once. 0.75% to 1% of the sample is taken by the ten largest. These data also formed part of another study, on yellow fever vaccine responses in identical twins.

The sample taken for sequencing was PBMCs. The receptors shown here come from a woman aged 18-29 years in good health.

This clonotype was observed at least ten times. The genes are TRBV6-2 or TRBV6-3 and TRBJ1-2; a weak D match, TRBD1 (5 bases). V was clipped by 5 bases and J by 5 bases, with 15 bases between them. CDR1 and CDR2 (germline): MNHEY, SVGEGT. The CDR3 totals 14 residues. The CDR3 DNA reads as TGTGCCAGCAGTCGGACATCTGACCTTTATGGCTACACCTTC. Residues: CASSRTSDLYGYTF.

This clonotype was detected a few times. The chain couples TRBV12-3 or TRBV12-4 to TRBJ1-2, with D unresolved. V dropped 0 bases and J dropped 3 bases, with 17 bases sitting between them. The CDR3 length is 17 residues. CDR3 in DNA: TGTGCCAGCAGTTTAGCGCCAACTCCCACGCTGGACTATGGCTACACCTTC. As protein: CASSLAPTPTLDYGYTF.

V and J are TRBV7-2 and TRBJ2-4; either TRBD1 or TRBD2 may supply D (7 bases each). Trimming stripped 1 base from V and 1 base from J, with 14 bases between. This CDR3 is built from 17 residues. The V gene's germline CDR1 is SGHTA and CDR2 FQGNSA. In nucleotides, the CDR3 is TGTGCCAGCAGCTTAGTTTGGCAGGGGGGGGCCAAAAACATTCAGTACTTC. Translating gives CASSLVWQGGAKNIQYF.

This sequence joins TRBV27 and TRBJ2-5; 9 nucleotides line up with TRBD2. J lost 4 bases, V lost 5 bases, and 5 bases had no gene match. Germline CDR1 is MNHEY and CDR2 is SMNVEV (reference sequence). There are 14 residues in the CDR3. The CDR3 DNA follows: TGTGCCAGCAGTCCTCTTAGCGGGAGAGAGACCCAGTACTTC. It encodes CASSPLSGRETQYF.

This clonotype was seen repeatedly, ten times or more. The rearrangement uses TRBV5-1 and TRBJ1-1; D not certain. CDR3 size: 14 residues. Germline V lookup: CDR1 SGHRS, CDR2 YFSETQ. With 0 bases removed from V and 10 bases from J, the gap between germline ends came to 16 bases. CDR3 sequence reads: CASSLELGRVGAFF. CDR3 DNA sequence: TGCGCCAGCAGCTTGGAACTCGGTCGGGTTGGAGCTTTCTTT.

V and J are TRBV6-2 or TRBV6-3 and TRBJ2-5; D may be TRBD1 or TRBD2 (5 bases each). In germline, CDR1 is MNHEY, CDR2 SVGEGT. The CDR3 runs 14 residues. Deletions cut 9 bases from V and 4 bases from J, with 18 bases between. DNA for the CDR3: TGTGCCAGGGGGGTGGGGACCCGGACAGAGACCCAGTACTTC. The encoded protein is CARGVGTRTETQYF.

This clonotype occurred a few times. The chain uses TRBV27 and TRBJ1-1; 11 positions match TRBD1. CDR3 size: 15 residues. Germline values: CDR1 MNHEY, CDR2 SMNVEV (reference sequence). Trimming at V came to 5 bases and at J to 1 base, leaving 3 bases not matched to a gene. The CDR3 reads CASSRGTGGNTEAFF. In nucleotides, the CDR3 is TGTGCCAGCAGTAGAGGGACAGGGGGGAACACTGAAGCTTTCTTT.

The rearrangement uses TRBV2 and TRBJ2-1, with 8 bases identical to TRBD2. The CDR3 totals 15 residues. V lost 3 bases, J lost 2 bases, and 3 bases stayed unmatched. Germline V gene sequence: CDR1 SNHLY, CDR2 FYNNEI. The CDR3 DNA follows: TGTGCCAGCAGTGAGCGGGAGGCCGCCTACAATGAGCAGTTCTTC. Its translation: CASSEREAAYNEQFF.

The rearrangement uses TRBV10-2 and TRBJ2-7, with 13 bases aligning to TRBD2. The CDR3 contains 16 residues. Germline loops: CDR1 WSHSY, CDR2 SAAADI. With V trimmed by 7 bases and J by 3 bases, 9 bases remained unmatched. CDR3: CASTRLAGGRDYEQYF. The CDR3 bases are TGCGCCAGCACAAGACTAGCGGGAGGCCGCGACTACGAGCAGTACTTC.

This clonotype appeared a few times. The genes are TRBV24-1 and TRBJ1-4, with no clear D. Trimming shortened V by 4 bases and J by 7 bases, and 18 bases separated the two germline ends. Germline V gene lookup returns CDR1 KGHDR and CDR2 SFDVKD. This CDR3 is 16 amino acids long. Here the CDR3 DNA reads TGTGCCACCAGTGACTCCGATACCAGTGGAAGTGAAAAACTGTTTTTT. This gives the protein CATSDSDTSGSEKLFF.

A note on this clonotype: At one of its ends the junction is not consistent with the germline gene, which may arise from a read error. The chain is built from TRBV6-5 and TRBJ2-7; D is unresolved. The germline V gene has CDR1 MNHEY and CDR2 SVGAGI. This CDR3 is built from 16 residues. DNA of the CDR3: TGTGCCAGCAGTTACTCGGTGCCGAGCGCAGCCTATGAGCAGTACTTC. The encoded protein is CASSYSVPSAAYEQYF.

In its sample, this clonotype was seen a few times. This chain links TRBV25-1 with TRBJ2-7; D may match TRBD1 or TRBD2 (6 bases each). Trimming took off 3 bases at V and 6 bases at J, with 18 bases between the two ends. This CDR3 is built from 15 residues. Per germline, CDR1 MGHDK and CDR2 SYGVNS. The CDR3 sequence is CASSELSGARVEQYF. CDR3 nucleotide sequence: TGTGCCAGCAGTGAGCTGTCGGGGGCCAGGGTCGAGCAGTACTTC.

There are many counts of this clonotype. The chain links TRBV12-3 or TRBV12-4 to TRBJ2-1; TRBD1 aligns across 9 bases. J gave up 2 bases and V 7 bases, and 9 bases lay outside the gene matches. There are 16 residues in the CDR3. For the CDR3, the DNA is TGTGCCAGCAATCCCGGCCGGGACAGGGCCTACAATGAGCAGTTCTTC. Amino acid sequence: CASNPGRDRAYNEQFF.

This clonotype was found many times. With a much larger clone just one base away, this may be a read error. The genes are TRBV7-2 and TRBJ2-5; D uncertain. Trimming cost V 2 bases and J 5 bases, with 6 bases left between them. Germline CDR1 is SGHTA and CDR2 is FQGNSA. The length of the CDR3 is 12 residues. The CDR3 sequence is CASSLFAETQYF. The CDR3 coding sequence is TGTGCCAGCAGCTTATTCGCGGAGACCCAGTACTTC.

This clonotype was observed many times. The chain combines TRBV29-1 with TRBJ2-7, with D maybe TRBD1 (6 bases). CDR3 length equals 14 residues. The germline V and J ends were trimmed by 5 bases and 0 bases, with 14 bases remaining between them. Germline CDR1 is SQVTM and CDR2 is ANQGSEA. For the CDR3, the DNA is TGCAGCGTTTATCGGACAGTCATCTCCTACGAGCAGTACTTC. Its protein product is CSVYRTVISYEQYF.

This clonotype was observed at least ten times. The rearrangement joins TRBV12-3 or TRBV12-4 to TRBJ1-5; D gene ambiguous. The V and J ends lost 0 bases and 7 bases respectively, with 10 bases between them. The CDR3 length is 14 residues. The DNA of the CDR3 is TGTGCCAGCAGTTTAGCGGGGTTTAAACAGCCCCAGCATTTT. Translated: CASSLAGFKQPQHF.

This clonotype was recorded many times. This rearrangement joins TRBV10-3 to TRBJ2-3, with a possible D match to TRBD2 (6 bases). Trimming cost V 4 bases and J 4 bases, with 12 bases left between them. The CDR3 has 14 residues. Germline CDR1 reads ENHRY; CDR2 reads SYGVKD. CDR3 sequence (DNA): TGTGCCATCAGTGGGGTCGGGAGCTCAGATACGCAGTATTTT. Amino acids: CAISGVGSSDTQYF.

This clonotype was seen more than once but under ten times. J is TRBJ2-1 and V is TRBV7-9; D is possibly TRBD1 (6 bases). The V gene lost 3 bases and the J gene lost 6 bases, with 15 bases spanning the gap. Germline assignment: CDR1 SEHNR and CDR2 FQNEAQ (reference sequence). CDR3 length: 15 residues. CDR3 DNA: TGTGCCAGCAGCTTCCCGGGACAAGCTCGCAATGAGCAGTTCTTC. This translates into CASSFPGQARNEQFF.

The chain's CDR3 is CSAPDTFPFGGVSTDTQYF. CDR3 nucleotides: TGCAGTGCTCCGGACACATTCCCCTTCGGGGGGGTCAGCACAGATACGCAGTATTTT. This rearrangement joins TRBV20-1 to TRBJ2-3, with TRBD2 matching over 8 bases. The CDR3 is made up of 19 amino acids. In germline, CDR1 is DFQATT, CDR2 SNEGSKA (reference sequence). Unmatched junction bases numbered 19, after V lost 5 bases and J lost 0 bases.

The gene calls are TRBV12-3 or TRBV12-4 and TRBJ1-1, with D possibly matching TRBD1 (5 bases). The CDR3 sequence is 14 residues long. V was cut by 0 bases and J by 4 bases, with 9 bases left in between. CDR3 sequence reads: CASSLAEGVTEAFF. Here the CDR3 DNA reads TGTGCCAGCAGTTTAGCCGAAGGGGTCACTGAAGCTTTCTTT.

The CDR3 region has the DNA TGTGCCAGCAGCCCTACCCCGGGACTAGCGGGTTACGAGCAGTACTTC. This encodes CASSPTPGLAGYEQYF. This chain links TRBV11-2 with TRBJ2-7; 12 bases fit TRBD2. The J segment lost 4 bases and the V segment lost 5 bases, leaving 9 bases of the junction unmatched. CDR3 size: 16 residues. Germline-derived CDR1 and CDR2 are SGHAT and FQNNGV.

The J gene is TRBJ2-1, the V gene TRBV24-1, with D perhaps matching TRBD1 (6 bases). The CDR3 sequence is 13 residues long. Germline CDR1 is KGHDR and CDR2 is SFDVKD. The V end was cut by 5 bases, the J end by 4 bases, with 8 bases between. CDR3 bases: TGTGCCACCAGTGTTGACAGGTACAATGAGCAGTTCTTC. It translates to CATSVDRYNEQFF.

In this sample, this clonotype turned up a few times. DNA of the CDR3: TGTGCCAGCTCTCCCATCCGACAGGGGGCCCTCCTGATTACCTACGAGCAGTACTTC. The encoded protein is CASSPIRQGALLITYEQYF. This sequence joins TRBV28 and TRBJ2-7, with 10 bases fitting TRBD1. The V gene end was trimmed by 8 bases and the J gene end by 2 bases; junction bases not matched to a gene: 21. CDR1 is MDHEN, CDR2 SYDVKM, per germline. This CDR3 contains 19 residues.

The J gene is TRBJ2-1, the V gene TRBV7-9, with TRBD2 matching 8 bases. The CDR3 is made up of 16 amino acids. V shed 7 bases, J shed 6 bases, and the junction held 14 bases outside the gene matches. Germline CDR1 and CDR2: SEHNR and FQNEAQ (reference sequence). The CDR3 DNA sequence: TGTGCCAGCACCTTTTGGGGGACTAGTGTATCCAATGAGCAGTTCTTC. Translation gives CASTFWGTSVSNEQFF.

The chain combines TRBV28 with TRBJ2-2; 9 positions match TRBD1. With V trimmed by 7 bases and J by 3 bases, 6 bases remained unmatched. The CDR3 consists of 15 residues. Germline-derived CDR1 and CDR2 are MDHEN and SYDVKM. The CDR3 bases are TGTGCCAGCAATTACAGGGGGCGTGACACCGGGGAGCTGTTTTTT. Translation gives CASNYRGRDTGELFF.

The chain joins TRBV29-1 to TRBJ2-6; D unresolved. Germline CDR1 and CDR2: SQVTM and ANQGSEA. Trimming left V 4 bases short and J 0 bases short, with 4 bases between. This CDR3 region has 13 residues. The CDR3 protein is CSVVNSGANVLTF. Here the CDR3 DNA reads TGCAGCGTTGTAAACTCTGGGGCCAACGTCCTGACTTTC.

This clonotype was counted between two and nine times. DNA of the CDR3: TGTGCCAGCAGAAGGGGACCCCGCACAGATACGCAGTATTTT. It translates to CASRRGPRTDTQYF. The chain has TRBV28 and TRBJ2-3; D is possibly TRBD1 or TRBD2 (5 bases each). The CDR3 runs to 14 residues. From germline, CDR1 is MDHEN and CDR2 SYDVKM. The ends were cut back, 6 bases at V and 1 base at J, with 11 bases in the middle.

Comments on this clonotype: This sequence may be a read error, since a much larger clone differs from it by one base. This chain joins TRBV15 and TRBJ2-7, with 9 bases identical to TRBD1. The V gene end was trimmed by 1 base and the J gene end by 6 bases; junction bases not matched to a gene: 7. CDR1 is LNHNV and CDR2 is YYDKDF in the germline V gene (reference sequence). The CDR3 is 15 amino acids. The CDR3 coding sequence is TGTGCCACCAGCAGAGGAAGGGACAGGGCACCCGAGCAGTACTTC. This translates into CATSRGRDRAPEQYF.

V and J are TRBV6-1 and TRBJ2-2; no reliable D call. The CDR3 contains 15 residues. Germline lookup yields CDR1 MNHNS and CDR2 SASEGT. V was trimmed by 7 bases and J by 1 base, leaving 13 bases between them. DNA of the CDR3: TGTGCCAGCACCCTTCTGGGTTTGAACACCGGGGAGCTGTTTTTT. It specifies CASTLLGLNTGELFF.

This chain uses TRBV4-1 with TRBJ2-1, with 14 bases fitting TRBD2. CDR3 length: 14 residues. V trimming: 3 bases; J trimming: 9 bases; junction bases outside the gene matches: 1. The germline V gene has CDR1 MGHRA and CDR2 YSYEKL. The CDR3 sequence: CASSQTSGGVEQFF. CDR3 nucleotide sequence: TGCGCCAGCAGCCAGACTAGCGGGGGGGTTGAGCAGTTCTTC.

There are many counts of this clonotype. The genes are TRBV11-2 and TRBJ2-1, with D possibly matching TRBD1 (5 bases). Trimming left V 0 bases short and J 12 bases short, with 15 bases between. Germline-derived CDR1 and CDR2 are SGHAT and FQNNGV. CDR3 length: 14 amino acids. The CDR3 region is CASSLDGARTLQFF. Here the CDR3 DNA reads TGTGCCAGCAGCTTAGATGGGGCCCGGACACTGCAGTTCTTC.

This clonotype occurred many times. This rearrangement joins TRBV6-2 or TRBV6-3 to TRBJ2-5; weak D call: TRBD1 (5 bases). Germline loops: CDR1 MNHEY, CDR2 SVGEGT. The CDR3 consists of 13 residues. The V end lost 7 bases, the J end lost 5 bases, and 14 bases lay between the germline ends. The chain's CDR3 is CASTSDSYETQYF. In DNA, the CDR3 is TGTGCCAGCACCTCAGACAGTTATGAGACCCAGTACTTC.